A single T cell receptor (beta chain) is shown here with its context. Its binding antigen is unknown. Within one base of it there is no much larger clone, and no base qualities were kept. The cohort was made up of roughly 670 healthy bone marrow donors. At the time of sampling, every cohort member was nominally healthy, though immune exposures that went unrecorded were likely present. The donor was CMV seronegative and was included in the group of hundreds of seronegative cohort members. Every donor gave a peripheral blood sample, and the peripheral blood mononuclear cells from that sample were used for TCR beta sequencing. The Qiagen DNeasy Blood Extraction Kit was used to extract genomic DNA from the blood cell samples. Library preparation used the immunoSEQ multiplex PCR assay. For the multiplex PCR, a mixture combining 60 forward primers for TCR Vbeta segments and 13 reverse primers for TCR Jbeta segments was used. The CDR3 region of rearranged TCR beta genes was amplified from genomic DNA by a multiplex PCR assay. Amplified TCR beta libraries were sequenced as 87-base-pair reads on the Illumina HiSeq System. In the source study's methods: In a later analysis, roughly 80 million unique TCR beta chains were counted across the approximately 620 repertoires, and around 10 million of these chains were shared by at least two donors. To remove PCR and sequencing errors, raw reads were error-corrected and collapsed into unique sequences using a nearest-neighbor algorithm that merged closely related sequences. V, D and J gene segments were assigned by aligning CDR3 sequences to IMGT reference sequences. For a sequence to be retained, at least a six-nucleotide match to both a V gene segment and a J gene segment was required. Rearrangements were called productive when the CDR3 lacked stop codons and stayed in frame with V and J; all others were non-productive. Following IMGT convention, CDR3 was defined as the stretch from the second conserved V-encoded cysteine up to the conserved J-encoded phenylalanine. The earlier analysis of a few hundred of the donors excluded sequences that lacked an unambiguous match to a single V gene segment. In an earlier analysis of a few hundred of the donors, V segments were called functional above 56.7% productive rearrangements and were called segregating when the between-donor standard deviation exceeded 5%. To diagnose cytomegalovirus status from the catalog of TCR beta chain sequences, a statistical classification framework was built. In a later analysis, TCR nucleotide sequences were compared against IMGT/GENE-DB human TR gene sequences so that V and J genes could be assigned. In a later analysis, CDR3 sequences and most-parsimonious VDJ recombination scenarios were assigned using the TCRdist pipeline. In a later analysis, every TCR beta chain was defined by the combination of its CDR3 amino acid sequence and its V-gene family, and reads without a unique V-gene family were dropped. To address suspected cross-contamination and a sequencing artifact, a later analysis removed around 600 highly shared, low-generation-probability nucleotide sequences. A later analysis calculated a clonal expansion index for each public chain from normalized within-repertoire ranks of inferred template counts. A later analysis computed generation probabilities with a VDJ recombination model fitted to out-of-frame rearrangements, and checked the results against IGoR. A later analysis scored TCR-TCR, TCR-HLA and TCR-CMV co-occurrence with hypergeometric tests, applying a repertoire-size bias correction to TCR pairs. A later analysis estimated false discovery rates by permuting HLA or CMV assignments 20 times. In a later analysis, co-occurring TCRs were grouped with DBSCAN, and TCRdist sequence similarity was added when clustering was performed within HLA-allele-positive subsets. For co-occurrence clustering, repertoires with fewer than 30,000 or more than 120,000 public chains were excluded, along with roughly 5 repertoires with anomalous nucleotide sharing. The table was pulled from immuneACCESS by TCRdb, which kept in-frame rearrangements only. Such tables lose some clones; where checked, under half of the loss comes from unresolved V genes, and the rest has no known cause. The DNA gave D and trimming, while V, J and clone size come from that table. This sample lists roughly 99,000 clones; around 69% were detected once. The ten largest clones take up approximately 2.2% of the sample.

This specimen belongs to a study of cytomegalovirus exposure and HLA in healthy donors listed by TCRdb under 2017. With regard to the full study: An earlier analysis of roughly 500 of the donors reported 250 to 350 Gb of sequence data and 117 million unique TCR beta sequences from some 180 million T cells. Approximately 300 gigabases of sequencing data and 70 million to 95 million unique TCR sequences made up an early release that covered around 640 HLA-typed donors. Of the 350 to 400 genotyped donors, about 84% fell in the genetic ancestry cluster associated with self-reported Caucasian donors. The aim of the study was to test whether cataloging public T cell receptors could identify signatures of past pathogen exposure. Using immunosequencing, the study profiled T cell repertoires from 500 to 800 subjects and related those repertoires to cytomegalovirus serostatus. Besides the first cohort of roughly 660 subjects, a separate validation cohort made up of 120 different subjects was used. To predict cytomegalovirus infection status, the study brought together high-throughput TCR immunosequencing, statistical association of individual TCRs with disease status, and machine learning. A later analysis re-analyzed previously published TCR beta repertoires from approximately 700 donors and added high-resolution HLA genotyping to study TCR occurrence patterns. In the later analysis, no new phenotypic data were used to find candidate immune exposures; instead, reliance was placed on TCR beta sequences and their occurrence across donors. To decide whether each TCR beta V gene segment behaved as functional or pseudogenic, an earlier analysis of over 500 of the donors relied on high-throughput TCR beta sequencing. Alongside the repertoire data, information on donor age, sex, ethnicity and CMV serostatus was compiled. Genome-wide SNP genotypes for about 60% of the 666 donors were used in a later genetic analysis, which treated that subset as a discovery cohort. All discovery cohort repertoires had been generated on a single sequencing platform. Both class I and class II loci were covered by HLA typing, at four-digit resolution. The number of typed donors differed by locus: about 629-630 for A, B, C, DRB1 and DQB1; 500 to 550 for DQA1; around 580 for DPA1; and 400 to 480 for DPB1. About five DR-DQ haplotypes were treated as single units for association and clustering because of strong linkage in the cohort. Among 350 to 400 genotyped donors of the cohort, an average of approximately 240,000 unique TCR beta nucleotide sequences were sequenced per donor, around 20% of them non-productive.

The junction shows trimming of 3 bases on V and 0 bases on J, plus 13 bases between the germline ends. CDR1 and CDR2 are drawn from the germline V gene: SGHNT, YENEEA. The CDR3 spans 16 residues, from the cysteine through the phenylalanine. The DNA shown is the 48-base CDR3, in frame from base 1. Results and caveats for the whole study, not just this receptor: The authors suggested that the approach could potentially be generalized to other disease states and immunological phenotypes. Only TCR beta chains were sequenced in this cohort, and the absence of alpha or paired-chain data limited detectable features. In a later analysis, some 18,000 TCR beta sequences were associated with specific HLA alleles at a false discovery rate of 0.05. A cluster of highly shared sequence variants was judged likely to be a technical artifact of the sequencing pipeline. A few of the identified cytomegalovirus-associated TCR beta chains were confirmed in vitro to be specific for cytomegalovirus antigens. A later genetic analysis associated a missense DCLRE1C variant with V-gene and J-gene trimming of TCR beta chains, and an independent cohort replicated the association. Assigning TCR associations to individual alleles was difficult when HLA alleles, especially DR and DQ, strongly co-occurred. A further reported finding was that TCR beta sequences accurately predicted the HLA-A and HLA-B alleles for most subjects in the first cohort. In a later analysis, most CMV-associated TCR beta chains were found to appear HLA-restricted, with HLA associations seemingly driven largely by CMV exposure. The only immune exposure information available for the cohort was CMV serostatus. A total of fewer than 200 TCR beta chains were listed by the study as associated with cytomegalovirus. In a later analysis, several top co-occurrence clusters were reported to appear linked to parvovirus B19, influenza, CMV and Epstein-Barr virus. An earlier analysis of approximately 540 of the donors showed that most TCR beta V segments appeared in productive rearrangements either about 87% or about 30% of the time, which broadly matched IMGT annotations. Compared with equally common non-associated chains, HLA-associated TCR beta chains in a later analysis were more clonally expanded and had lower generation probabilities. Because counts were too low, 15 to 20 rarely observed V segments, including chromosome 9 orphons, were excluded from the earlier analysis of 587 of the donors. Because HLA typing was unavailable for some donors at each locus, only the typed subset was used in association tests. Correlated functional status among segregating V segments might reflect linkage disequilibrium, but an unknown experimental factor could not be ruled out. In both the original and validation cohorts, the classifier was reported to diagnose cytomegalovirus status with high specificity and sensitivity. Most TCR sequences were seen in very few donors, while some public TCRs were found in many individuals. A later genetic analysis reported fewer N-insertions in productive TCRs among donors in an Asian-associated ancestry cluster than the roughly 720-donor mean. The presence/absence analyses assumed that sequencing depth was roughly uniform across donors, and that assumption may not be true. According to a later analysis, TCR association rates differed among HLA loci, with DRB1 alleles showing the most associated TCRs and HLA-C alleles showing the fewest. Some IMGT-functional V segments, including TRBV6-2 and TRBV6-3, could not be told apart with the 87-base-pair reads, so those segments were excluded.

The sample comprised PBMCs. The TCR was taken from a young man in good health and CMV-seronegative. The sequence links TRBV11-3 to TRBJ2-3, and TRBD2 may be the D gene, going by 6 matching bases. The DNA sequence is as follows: TGTGCCAGCAGCTTGGGCCTAGGGACTAGCACAGATACGCAGTATTTT. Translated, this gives CASSLGLGTSTDTQYF.